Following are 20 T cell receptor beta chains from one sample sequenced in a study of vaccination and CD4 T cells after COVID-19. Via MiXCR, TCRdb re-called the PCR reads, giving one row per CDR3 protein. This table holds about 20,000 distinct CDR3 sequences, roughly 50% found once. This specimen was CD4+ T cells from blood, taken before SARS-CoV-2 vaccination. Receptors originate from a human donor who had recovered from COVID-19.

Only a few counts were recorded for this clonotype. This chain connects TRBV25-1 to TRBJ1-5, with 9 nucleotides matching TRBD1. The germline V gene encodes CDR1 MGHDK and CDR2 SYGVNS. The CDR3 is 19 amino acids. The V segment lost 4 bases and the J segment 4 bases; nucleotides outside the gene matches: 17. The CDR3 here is CASSVIRDRVFSWNQPQHF. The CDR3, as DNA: TGTGCCAGCAGTGTAATCCGGGACAGGGTATTTTCATGGAATCAGCCCCAGCATTTT.

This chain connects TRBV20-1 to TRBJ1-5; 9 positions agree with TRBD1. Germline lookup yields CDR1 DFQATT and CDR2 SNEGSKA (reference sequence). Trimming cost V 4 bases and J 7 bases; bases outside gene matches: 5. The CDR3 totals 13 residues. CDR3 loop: CSAKRTGDQPQHF. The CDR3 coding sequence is TGCAGTGCTAAGAGGACAGGGGACCAGCCCCAGCATTTT.

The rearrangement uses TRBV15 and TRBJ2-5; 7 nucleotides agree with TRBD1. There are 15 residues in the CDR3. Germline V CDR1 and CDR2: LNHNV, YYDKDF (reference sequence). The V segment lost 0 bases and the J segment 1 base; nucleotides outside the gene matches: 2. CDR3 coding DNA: TGTGCCACCAGCAGAGACACAGGGGTCCAAGAGACCCAGTACTTC. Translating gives CATSRDTGVQETQYF.

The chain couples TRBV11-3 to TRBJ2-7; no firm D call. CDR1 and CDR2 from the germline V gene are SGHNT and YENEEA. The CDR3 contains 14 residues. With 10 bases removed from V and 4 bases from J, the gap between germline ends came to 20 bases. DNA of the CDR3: TGTGCCACCCTCCCCGGGCAGGACCAATACGAGCAGTACTTC. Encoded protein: CATLPGQDQYEQYF.

The CDR3 coding sequence is TGTGCCAGCTCACCACTGTTGGGTACCGGGGAGCTGTTTTTT. Translation gives CASSPLLGTGELFF. The V and J genes are TRBV18 and TRBJ2-2; D is unresolved. The CDR3 sequence is 14 residues long. The V end lost 1 base, the J end lost 5 bases, and 8 bases lay between the germline ends. Germline V gives CDR1 KGHSH, CDR2 LQKENI. The whole variable domain, remainder taken from reference TRBV18 and TRBJ2-2, is NAGVMQNPRHLVRRRGQEARLRCSPMKGHSHVYWYRQLPEEGLKFMVYLQKENIIDESGMPKERFSAEFPKEGPSILRIQQVVRGDSAAYFCASSPLLGTGELFFGEGSRLTVL.

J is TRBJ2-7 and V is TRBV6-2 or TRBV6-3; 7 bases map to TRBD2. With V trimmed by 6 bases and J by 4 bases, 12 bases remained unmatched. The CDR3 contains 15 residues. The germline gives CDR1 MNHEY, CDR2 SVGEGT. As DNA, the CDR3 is TGTGCCAGCAGCGCGACGTACTCTAGCGGATACGAGCAGTACTTC. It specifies CASSATYSSGYEQYF.

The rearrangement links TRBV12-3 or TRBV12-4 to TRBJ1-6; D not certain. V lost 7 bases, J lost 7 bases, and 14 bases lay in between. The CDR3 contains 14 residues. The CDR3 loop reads CASNSGVGNSPLHF. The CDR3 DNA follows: TGTGCCAGCAATTCTGGGGTGGGGAATTCACCCCTCCACTTT.

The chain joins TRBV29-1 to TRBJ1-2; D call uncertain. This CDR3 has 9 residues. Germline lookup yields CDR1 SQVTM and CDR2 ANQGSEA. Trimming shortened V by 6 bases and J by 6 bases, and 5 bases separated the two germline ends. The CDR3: CSVVDGYTF. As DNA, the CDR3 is TGCAGCGTCGTGGATGGCTACACCTTC.

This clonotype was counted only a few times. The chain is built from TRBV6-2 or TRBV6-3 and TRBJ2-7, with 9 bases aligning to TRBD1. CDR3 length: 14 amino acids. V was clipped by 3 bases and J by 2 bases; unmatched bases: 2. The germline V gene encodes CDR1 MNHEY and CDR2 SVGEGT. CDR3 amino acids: CASSYTGGPYEQYF. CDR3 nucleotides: TGTGCCAGCAGTTATACAGGGGGCCCCTACGAGCAGTACTTC.

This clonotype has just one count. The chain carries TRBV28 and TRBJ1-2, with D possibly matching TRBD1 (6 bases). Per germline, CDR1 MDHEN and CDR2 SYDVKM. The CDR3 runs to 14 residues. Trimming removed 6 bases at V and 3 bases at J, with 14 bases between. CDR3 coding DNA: TGTGCCAGCAGCCCACCGACAGGCCACTATGGCTACACCTTC. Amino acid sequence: CASSPPTGHYGYTF.

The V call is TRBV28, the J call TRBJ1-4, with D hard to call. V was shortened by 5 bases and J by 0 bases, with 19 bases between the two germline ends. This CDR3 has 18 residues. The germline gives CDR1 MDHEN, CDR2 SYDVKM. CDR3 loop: CASSRTFVLLATNEKLFF. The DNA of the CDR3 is TGTGCCAGCAGTCGAACGTTTGTGTTACTTGCAACTAATGAAAAACTGTTTTTT.

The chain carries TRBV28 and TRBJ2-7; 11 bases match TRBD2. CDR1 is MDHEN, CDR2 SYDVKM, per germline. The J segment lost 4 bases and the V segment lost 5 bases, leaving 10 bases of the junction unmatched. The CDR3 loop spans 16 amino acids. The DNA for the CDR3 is TGTGCCAGCAGTGGAGATCGAGGACTAGCGGGTTACGAGCAGTACTTC. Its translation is CASSGDRGLAGYEQYF. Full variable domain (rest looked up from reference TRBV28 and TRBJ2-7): DVKVTQSSRYLVKRTGEKVFLECVQDMDHENMFWYRQDPGLGLRLIYFSYDVKMKEKGDIPEGYSVSREKKERFSLILESASTNQTSMYLCASSGDRGLAGYEQYFGPGTRLTVT.

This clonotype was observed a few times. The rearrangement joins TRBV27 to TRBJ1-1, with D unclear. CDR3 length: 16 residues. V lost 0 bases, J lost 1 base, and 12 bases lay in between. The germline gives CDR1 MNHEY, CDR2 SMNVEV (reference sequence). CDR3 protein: CASSLSLGFGNTEAFF. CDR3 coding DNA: TGTGCCAGCAGTTTATCCCTTGGATTCGGGAACACTGAAGCTTTCTTT.

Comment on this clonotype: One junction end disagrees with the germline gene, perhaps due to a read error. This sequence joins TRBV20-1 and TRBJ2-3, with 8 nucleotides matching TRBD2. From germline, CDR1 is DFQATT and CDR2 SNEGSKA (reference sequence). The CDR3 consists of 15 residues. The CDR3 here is CSARDPGRAADKQYF. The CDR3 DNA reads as TGCAGTGCTAGAGATCCCGGGAGGGCCGCGGATAAGCAGTATTTT.

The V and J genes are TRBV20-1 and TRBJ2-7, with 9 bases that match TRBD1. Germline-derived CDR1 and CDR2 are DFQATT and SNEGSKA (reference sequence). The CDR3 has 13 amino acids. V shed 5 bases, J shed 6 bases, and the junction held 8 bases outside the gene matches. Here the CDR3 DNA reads TGCAGTGCTGCCAGGGGACAGGGACGCGAGCAGTACTTC. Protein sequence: CSAARGQGREQYF.

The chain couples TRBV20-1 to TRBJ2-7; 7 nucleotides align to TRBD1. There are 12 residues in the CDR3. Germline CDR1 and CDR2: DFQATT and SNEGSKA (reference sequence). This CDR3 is CSADRDSYEQYF. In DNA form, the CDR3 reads TGCAGCGCAGACAGGGACTCCTACGAGCAGTACTTC.

The CDR3, as DNA: TGTGCCAGCAGCTTTTCGACAGGGGAGAGTGACGAGCAGTACTTC. Protein: CASSFSTGESDEQYF. The V gene is TRBV7-2, the J gene TRBJ2-7; 8 bases map to TRBD1. The CDR3 is 15 amino acids. Germline V gene data show CDR1 as SGHTA and CDR2 as FQGNSA. J lost 5 bases, V lost 3 bases, and 9 bases had no gene match.

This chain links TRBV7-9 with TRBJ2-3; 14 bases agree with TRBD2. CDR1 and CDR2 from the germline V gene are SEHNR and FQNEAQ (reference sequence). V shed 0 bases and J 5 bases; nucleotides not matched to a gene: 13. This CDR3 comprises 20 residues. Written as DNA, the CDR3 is TGTGCCAGCAGCTTAGCGTACTCCCGACTAGCGGGAGGGCCGCTAGATACGCAGTATTTT. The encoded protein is CASSLAYSRLAGGPLDTQYF.

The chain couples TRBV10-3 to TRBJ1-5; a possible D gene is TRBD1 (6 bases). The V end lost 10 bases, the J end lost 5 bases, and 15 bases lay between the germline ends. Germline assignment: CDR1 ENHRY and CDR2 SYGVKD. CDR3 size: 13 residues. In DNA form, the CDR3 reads TGTGCCAGCGGGACACAGAAGCATCAGCCCCAGCATTTT. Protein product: CASGTQKHQPQHF.

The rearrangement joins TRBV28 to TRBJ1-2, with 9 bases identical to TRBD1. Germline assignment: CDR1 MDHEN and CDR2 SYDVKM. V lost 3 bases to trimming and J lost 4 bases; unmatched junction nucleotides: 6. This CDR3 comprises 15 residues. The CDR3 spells CASSLVGQGAYGYTF. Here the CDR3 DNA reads TGTGCCAGCAGTTTGGTGGGACAGGGCGCCTATGGCTACACCTTC.